The clone carrying this TCR beta chain was observed a single time. Its antigen remains unidentified. RNA extraction and reverse transcription yielded cDNA as sequencing template. Data came from immunoSEQ multiplex PCR; TCRdb stores just in-frame clones and leaves some out. The sample has over 7,000 clones; around 60% are singletons. Sampling of alopecia areata patients yielded lesional scalp punch biopsies as well as peripheral blood. Trimming cost V 4 bases and J 0 bases, with 14 bases left between them. The CDR3 runs 16 residues. Germline CDR1 is SGHKS and CDR2 is YYEKEE (reference sequence). This entry belongs to a study of CD8+ T cells in alopecia areata. Across the whole study: Oral tofacitinib (5 to 10 mg twice daily) was administered to treated patients.

Study observations and caveats: Clonality exceeded that of normal scalp in lesional scalp, most notably in alopecia totalis/universalis.

This receptor was identified in a human donor with alopecia areata. The genes are TRBV5-5 and TRBJ2-1; D is unresolved. The sequenced sample was skin, obtained at week 0. The CDR3 region is CASSHTGGDSYNEQFF. CDR3 in DNA: TGTGCCAGCAGCCATACCGGCGGAGACTCCTACAATGAGCAGTTCTTC.